This T cell receptor beta chain derives from a study of long-term antiretroviral therapy in people with HIV. Findings and caveats of the study: Spans of CDR3 length were tighter for HIV repertoires than for controls. Every time point showed a repertoire led by clones expanded before ART. Post-ART samples showed increased diversity that remained below transplant donor control levels.

Runs used v3.0 of the immunoSEQ assay and were done at survey level. Sequencing of each sample targeted roughly 40,000-50,000 T-cell genomes. Using immunoSEQ multiplex PCR, the repertoire was profiled, and TCRdb retains in-frame clones only, with some absent. The repertoire holds approximately 30,000 clones, with 95% to 98% as singletons. About this clone itself: Its antigen is not known.

CDR1 SGHTA and CDR2 FQGNSA come from the germline V gene. The germline V and J ends were trimmed by 2 bases and 2 bases, with 10 bases remaining between them. CDR3 length: 14 amino acids. The sequenced sample was unsorted PBMCs, obtained 7.6 years after starting antiretroviral therapy. The chain carries TRBV7-2 and TRBJ2-7; D may be TRBD1 or TRBD2 (5 bases each). The clonotype comes from a young man with HIV. The CDR3 loop reads CASSLWGSAYEQYF. Written as DNA, the CDR3 is TGTGCCAGCAGCTTATGGGGGTCTGCCTACGAGCAGTACTTC. Based on the CDR3 plus reference TRBV7-2 and TRBJ2-7, the full variable domain is GAGVSQSPSNKVTEKGKDVELRCDPISGHTALYWYRQSLGQGLEFLIYFQGNSAPDKSGLPSDRFSAERTGGSVSTLTIQRTQQEDSAVYLCASSLWGSAYEQYFGPGTRLTVT.